A single sample gave rise to the 7 T cell receptor beta chains below, sequenced in a study of cytomegalovirus exposure and HLA in healthy donors. PCR involved 60 Vbeta and 13 Jbeta primers. Here immunoSEQ multiplex PCR was the method, and the copy in TCRdb shows in-frame clones only, minus some. The data show some 270,000 clones, about nine tenths seen once. The sequenced sample consisted of PBMCs. These receptors came from a girl aged 2 to 10 in good health and CMV-seronegative.

The rearrangement links TRBV27 to TRBJ2-1; D is ambiguous. The CDR3 runs to 15 residues. V was clipped by 3 bases and J by 6 bases, with 15 bases between them. The V gene's germline CDR1 is MNHEY and CDR2 SMNVEV (reference sequence). CDR3 sequence (DNA): TGTGCCAGCAGTTTTCTACAGCACCTCGGCAATGAGCAGTTCTTC. This translates into CASSFLQHLGNEQFF.

The chain is built from TRBV28 and TRBJ1-1, with D hard to call. V was shortened by 3 bases and J by 7 bases, with 6 bases between the two germline ends. The germline V gene encodes CDR1 MDHEN and CDR2 SYDVKM. CDR3 length: 11 residues. The DNA for the CDR3 is TGTGCCAGCAGTTTGTCATTTGAAGCTTTCTTT. Translation: CASSLSFEAFF.

Of note for this clone: Relative to the germline gene, one junction end is altered; a read error may explain this. V gene TRBV7-9 combines with J gene TRBJ1-1; D might be TRBD1 (5 bases). The V gene's germline CDR1 is SEHNR and CDR2 FQNEAQ (reference sequence). The CDR3 runs to 15 residues. CDR3 sequence reads: CSSSSGSAGDTEAFF. The CDR3 region has the DNA TGTTCCAGCAGCTCAGGAAGTGCGGGGGACACTGAAGCTTTCTTT.

The chain links TRBV9 to TRBJ2-7, with 7 bases matching TRBD1. The J segment lost 2 bases and the V segment lost 0 bases, leaving 2 bases of the junction unmatched. The CDR3 spans 14 residues. CDR1 and CDR2 from the germline V gene are SGDLS and YYNGEE. The CDR3, as DNA: TGTGCCAGCAGCGTAGGGACAGGCCCCTACGAGCAGTACTTC. Amino acids: CASSVGTGPYEQYF. Together with reference TRBV9 and TRBJ2-7, the CDR3 gives the full variable domain: DSGVTQTPKHLITATGQRVTLRCSPRSGDLSVYWYQQSLDQGLQFLIQYYNGEERAKGNILERFSAQQFPDLHSELNLSSLELGDSALYFCASSVGTGPYEQYFGPGTRLTVT.

This sequence joins TRBV19 and TRBJ1-5; 7 bases are a match to TRBD1. This CDR3 spans 14 amino acids. V lost 6 bases to trimming and J lost 3 bases; unmatched junction nucleotides: 5. Looked up from germline, CDR1 is LNHDA and CDR2 is SQIVND (reference sequence). This CDR3 is CASRETGTNQPQHF. DNA of the CDR3: TGTGCCAGTAGGGAGACAGGGACCAATCAGCCCCAGCATTTT.

The chain employs TRBV5-1 and TRBJ2-1, with TRBD2 matching over 10 bases. The ends lost 0 bases at V and 11 bases at J; junction bases unmatched: 8. There are 15 residues in the CDR3. Germline assignment: CDR1 SGHRS and CDR2 YFSETQ. CDR3 DNA: TGCGCCAGCAGCTTGGGGTTGGGTAGCGGGGGGAAGCAGTTCTTC. Protein: CASSLGLGSGGKQFF.

CDR3 sequence (DNA): TGTGCCAGTAGTATACAGGGTGGGCAGCCCCAGCATTTT. It encodes CASSIQGGQPQHF. This sequence joins TRBV19 and TRBJ1-5; possibly TRBD1 for D (5 bases). The germline CDR1 and CDR2 sequences are LNHDA and SQIVND (reference sequence). The CDR3 runs 13 residues. Trimming left V 2 bases short and J 7 bases short, with 9 bases between.